This entry is about one T cell receptor beta chain. This sample was taken from a study of CD8+ T cells in alopecia areata. Noted treatment: oral pan-JAK inhibitor, 5-10 mg twice daily. The study team obtained lesional scalp punch biopsies and peripheral blood from alopecia areata patients. Reverse transcription of extracted RNA yielded cDNA, which provided the sequencing template. Produced via immunoSEQ multiplex PCR; TCRdb's table is partial and in-frame only. Found here are around 200,000 clones, about 55% of them singletons; the top ten hold 11%. CDR1 is MNHEY and CDR2 is SMNVEV in the germline V gene (reference sequence). This CDR3 spans 14 amino acids. V lost 3 bases to trimming and J lost 0 bases, with 9 bases between them.

This chain links TRBV27 with TRBJ2-7; D is unresolved. The receptor's source is a human donor with alopecia areata. Sequences were derived from CD8+ T cells sorted from blood, sampled at week 24, from a patient treated with tofacitinib. DNA of the CDR3: TGTGCCAGCAGTTTGGCAGGAACCTCCTACGAGCAGTACTTC. Encoded protein: CASSLAGTSYEQYF.